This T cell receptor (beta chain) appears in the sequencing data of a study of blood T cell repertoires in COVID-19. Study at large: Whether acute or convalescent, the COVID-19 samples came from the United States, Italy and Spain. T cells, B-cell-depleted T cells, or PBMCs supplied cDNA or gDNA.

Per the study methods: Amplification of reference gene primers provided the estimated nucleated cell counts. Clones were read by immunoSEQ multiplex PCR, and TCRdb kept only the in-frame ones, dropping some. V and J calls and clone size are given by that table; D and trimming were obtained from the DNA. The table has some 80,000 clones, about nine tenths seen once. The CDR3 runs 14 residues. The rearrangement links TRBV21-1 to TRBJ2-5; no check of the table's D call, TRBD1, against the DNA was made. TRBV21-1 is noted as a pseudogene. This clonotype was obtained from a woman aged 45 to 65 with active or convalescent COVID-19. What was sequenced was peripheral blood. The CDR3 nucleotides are TGTGCCAGCAGCAAAATATGGCTCCAAGAGACCCAGTACTTC. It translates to CASSKIWLQETQYF.